This entry lists 31 T cell receptor beta chains sequenced from one sample in a study of cytomegalovirus exposure and HLA in healthy donors (dated 2017 in TCRdb). Libraries came from the immunoSEQ multiplex PCR assay. The multiplex PCR relied on a mix of 60 forward primers for TCR Vbeta segments and 13 reverse primers for TCR Jbeta segments. TCRdb obtained this table from immuneACCESS and retained in-frame rearrangements with V and J assigned. These tables miss some clones; where compared with another copy, unresolved V genes account for less than half of the shortfall, and the remainder is unexplained. The sample table contains roughly 80,000 clones; only one count was recorded for around 67% of them. 6.9% of the sample comes from the top ten. Material for sequencing was PBMCs. These receptors were taken from a woman in her 50s in good health and CMV-seropositive.

The chain joins TRBV5-4 to TRBJ2-5; the D gene is possibly TRBD2 (6 bases). The germline V and J ends were trimmed by 0 bases and 2 bases, with 8 bases remaining between them. Per the germline V gene, CDR1 is SGHNT and CDR2 is YYREEE (reference sequence). The CDR3 extends over 14 amino acids. CDR3 in amino acids: CASSLAEGQETQYF. CDR3 nucleotides: TGTGCCAGCAGCTTGGCGGAGGGGCAAGAGACCCAGTACTTC.

V is TRBV6-1 and J is TRBJ1-6; 8 positions match TRBD1. This CDR3 comprises 16 residues. Germline values: CDR1 MNHNS, CDR2 SASEGT. The V segment lost 4 bases and the J segment 10 bases; nucleotides outside the gene matches: 12. For the CDR3, the DNA is TGTGCCAGCAGTGGAATTTCCTCAGGGGGCGAATCACCCCTCCACTTT. Its protein product is CASSGISSGGESPLHF.

A few counts support this clone. It is likely a read error: a sequence one base away is far more abundant. The chain couples TRBV2 to TRBJ2-4, with 8 positions matching TRBD1. The CDR3 extends over 15 amino acids. Germline CDR1 reads SNHLY; CDR2 reads FYNNEI. The CDR3 region is CASIGTGSANNIQYF. CDR3 coding DNA: TGTGCCAGCATTGGGACAGGATCAGCCAACAACATTCAGTACTTC. Using reference TRBV2 and TRBJ2-4 for the parts outside the CDR3, the full variable domain is EPEVTQTPSHQVTQMGQEVILRCVPISNHLYFYWYRQILGQKVEFLVSFYNNEISEKSEIFDDQFSVERPDGSNFTLKIRSTKLEDSAMYFCASIGTGSANNIQYFGAGTRLSVL.

V and J are TRBV6-6 and TRBJ1-6; TRBD1 matches 8 bases. The CDR3 extends over 13 amino acids. Germline CDR1 is MNHNY and CDR2 is SVGAGI (reference sequence). V lost 10 bases, J lost 7 bases, and 6 bases stayed unmatched. The CDR3 nucleotides are TGTGCCACTAGGGGACAGGTGAATTCACCCCTCCACTTT. Amino acids: CATRGQVNSPLHF.

The chain has TRBV5-1 and TRBJ1-6; 8 bases map to TRBD1. This CDR3 contains 15 residues. V lost 4 bases, J lost 4 bases, and 4 bases stayed unmatched. From germline, CDR1 is SGHRS and CDR2 YFSETQ. The CDR3 sequence is CASSLGQGYNSPLHF. DNA of the CDR3: TGCGCCAGCAGCCTAGGACAGGGATATAATTCACCCCTCCACTTT.

The gene calls are TRBV21-1 and TRBJ1-5; TRBD1 was called by the table and not checked on the DNA. TRBV21-1 is a listed pseudogene. The CDR3 extends over 16 amino acids. The CDR3 DNA reads TGTGCCAGCAGCTCCCCACAGGAATTGGGGAATCAGCCCCAGCATTTT. Its translation is CASSSPQELGNQPQHF.

The rearrangement joins TRBV11-3 to TRBJ2-1; possible D gene TRBD2, 6 bases. The V gene lost 0 bases and the J gene lost 4 bases, with 13 bases spanning the gap. This CDR3 has 16 amino acids. Germline-derived CDR1 and CDR2 are SGHNT and YENEEA. DNA for the CDR3: TGTGCCAGCAGCTTAGACGGGCGGGGCGGGTACAATGAGCAGTTCTTC. Its translation: CASSLDGRGGYNEQFF.

The V gene is TRBV13, the J gene TRBJ1-1; D is possibly TRBD1 (6 bases). Looked up from germline, CDR1 is PRHDT and CDR2 is FYEKMQ (reference sequence). CDR3 size: 14 residues. Trimming left V 0 bases short and J 7 bases short, with 12 bases between. The CDR3 spells CASSLGGTRNEAFF. Written as DNA, the CDR3 is TGTGCCAGCAGCTTAGGTGGGACAAGGAATGAAGCTTTCTTT.

This clone was observed a few times. V and J are TRBV28 and TRBJ2-1; a possible D gene is TRBD2 (5 bases). V was shortened by 5 bases and J by 7 bases, with 18 bases between the two germline ends. The CDR3 contains 15 residues. CDR1 MDHEN and CDR2 SYDVKM come from the germline V gene. DNA for the CDR3: TGTGCCAGCAGTGACCCCTCGGAGGATCAGAATGAGCAGTTCTTC. Protein sequence: CASSDPSEDQNEQFF.

The chain joins TRBV19 to TRBJ2-5; 11 nucleotides match TRBD2. This CDR3 region has 13 residues. V was clipped by 7 bases and J by 3 bases; unmatched bases: 1. Looked up from germline, CDR1 is LNHDA and CDR2 is SQIVND (reference sequence). The CDR3 DNA sequence: TGTGCCAGTACGACTAGCGGGAAAGAGACCCAGTACTTC. Translation gives CASTTSGKETQYF. The entire variable domain, with the rest obtained from reference TRBV19 and TRBJ2-5, is as follows: DGGITQSPKYLFRKEGQNVTLSCEQNLNHDAMYWYRQDPGQGLRLIYYSQIVNDFQKGDIAEGYSVSREKKESFPLTVTSAQKNPTAFYLCASTTSGKETQYFGPGTRLLVL.

The chain employs TRBV18 and TRBJ1-5, with D perhaps matching TRBD1 (5 bases). This CDR3 is 15 amino acids long. From germline, CDR1 is KGHSH and CDR2 LQKENI. V lost 3 bases, J lost 1 base, and 10 bases lay in between. The CDR3 protein is CASSPNQGSNQPQHF. The CDR3, as DNA: TGTGCCAGCTCACCTAATCAGGGAAGCAATCAGCCCCAGCATTTT. Filled out from reference TRBV18 and TRBJ1-5, the complete variable domain reads NAGVMQNPRHLVRRRGQEARLRCSPMKGHSHVYWYRQLPEEGLKFMVYLQKENIIDESGMPKERFSAEFPKEGPSILRIQQVVRGDSAAYFCASSPNQGSNQPQHFGDGTRLSIL.

V and J are TRBV7-9 and TRBJ1-4; D uncertain. CDR1 and CDR2 (germline): SEHNR, FQNEAQ (reference sequence). The length of the CDR3 is 13 residues. The V end was cut by 2 bases, the J end by 10 bases, with 11 bases between. CDR3 residues: CASSLFWGGKLFF. The DNA for the CDR3 is TGTGCCAGCAGCTTATTTTGGGGAGGAAAACTGTTTTTT.

This clone appeared a single time. CDR3 bases: TGTGCCAGCAGCCCGGAAACCCCGGGACACCCCTATAATTCACCCCTCCACTTT. It is translated as CASSPETPGHPYNSPLHF. The gene calls are TRBV5-4 and TRBJ1-6; a weak D match, TRBD1 (6 bases). Trimming cost V 4 bases and J 2 bases, with 19 bases left between them. The CDR3 has 18 amino acids. Germline values: CDR1 SGHNT, CDR2 YYREEE (reference sequence).

This clone was observed a few times. The chain employs TRBV27 and TRBJ2-7; TRBD1 is a possible D gene (5 bases). This CDR3 has 12 residues. V was trimmed by 10 bases and J by 3 bases, leaving 13 bases between them. Germline CDR1 MNHEY, CDR2 SMNVEV (reference sequence). The CDR3 spells CANAVGRYEQYV. CDR3 nucleotides: TGTGCCAACGCCGTGGGGCGCTACGAGCAGTACGTC.

A note on this clone: The junction and the germline gene differ at one end; a read error may be behind it. The chain links TRBV6-1 to TRBJ2-3; 14 bases agree with TRBD2. The CDR3 covers 18 residues. Germline values: CDR1 MNHNS, CDR2 SASEGT. The CDR3, as DNA: TGTGCCGGCAGTGGGGGACTAGCGGGGGAGTCTAGCACAGATACGCAGTATTTT. This gives the protein CAGSGGLAGESSTDTQYF.

In its sample, this clone was seen once. The V and J genes are TRBV19 and TRBJ2-2; 7 nucleotides align to TRBD1. V was pared by 6 bases and J by 4 bases, with 11 bases of the junction left unmatched. The length of the CDR3 is 16 residues. Germline CDR1 and CDR2: LNHDA and SQIVND (reference sequence). CDR3 sequence: CASRKETGLGTGELFF. The CDR3, as DNA: TGTGCCAGTAGGAAAGAGACAGGGCTGGGCACCGGGGAGCTGTTTTTT. Filled out from reference TRBV19 and TRBJ2-2, the complete variable domain reads DGGITQSPKYLFRKEGQNVTLSCEQNLNHDAMYWYRQDPGQGLRLIYYSQIVNDFQKGDIAEGYSVSREKKESFPLTVTSAQKNPTAFYLCASRKETGLGTGELFFGEGSRLTVL.

V and J are TRBV10-2 and TRBJ1-2; D is ambiguous. Germline CDR1 WSHSY, CDR2 SAAADI. The CDR3 consists of 13 residues. V lost 6 bases and J lost 4, with 12 bases in between. The CDR3 loop is CASSAGRVYGYTF. The CDR3, as DNA: TGCGCCAGCAGCGCGGGGAGGGTCTATGGCTACACCTTC.

The chain has TRBV5-1 and TRBJ2-2; D is unresolved. Trimming removed 0 bases from V and 0 bases from J, with 6 bases in between. The CDR3 is 15 residues long. Germline CDR1 and CDR2: SGHRS and YFSETQ. The CDR3 loop reads CASSLAQANTGELFF. The CDR3 DNA reads as TGCGCCAGCAGCTTGGCTCAGGCGAACACCGGGGAGCTGTTTTTT.

This chain joins TRBV6-6 and TRBJ2-3; D is possibly TRBD1 (6 bases). Germline V CDR1 and CDR2: MNHNY, SVGAGI (reference sequence). The V end lost 6 bases, the J end lost 5 bases, and 15 bases lay between the germline ends. CDR3 length equals 14 residues. The CDR3 nucleotides read TGTGCCAGCAGCCCTGGCGGCAGGGGAGATACGCAGTATTTT. Protein sequence: CASSPGGRGDTQYF.

The rearrangement uses TRBV6-6 and TRBJ2-3; D unclear. CDR1 and CDR2 (germline): MNHNY, SVGAGI (reference sequence). V lost 5 bases, J lost 1 base, and 13 bases lay in between. CDR3 length: 15 amino acids. The CDR3 DNA reads as TGTGCCAGCAGTCTTACGGGTGGTGGCACAGATACGCAGTATTTT. It encodes CASSLTGGGTDTQYF.

The table lists this clone with a few counts. Compared with germline, one end of the junction differs, possibly owing to a read error. V gene TRBV7-7 combines with J gene TRBJ1-4, with D unresolved. Germline lookup yields CDR1 SSHAT and CDR2 FNYEAQ (reference sequence). The CDR3 contains 13 residues. Here the CDR3 reads CASSTASGEKLFF. CDR3 bases: TGTGCTAGCAGTACTGCGTCCGGGGAAAAACTGTTTTTT.

The chain uses TRBV4-1 and TRBJ2-7; D may be TRBD1 (6 bases). The CDR3 totals 15 residues. CDR1 is MGHRA, CDR2 YSYEKL, per germline. Trimming left V 1 base short and J 4 bases short, with 14 bases between. CDR3: CASSQGQGPHYEQYF. The CDR3 bases are TGCGCCAGCAGCCAAGGGCAGGGGCCTCATTACGAGCAGTACTTC.

V is TRBV4-1 and J is TRBJ1-2, with 8 bases aligning to TRBD1. The ends lost 3 bases at V and 8 bases at J; junction bases unmatched: 14. The V gene's germline CDR1 is MGHRA and CDR2 YSYEKL. The CDR3 runs 16 residues. CDR3 DNA sequence: TGCGCCAGCAGCCACGACCAGGGGGCGGAGGTGAAAGGCTACACCTTC. It specifies CASSHDQGAEVKGYTF.

The chain has TRBV9 and TRBJ2-5; 10 bases map to TRBD1. Judging by the DNA end, TRBJ2-7 fits better; the J call may be wrong. The CDR3 has 15 residues. Germline V CDR1 and CDR2: SGDLS, YYNGEE. CDR3 protein: CASSVSGTGAYEQYF. Here the CDR3 DNA reads TGTGCCAGCAGCGTATCCGGGACAGGGGCCTACGAGCAGTACTTC.

V usage is TRBV5-4 and J usage is TRBJ2-3; possibly TRBD2 for D (5 bases). Per the germline V gene, CDR1 is SGHNT and CDR2 is YYREEE (reference sequence). Trimming pared 3 bases from V and 6 bases from J, leaving 8 bases between. This CDR3 region has 12 residues. The CDR3 sequence: CASSSASDTQYF. The CDR3 region has the DNA TGTGCCAGCAGCTCGGCTAGCGATACGCAGTATTTT. Looking up the rest from reference TRBV5-4 and TRBJ2-3 gives the full variable domain: ETGVTQSPTHLIKTRGQQVTLRCSSQSGHNTVSWYQQALGQGPQFIFQYYREEENGRGNFPPRFSGLQFPNYSSELNVNALELDDSALYLCASSSASDTQYFGPGTRLTVL.

V is TRBV5-4 and J is TRBJ2-2; D is possibly TRBD2 (6 bases). Deletions cut 2 bases from V and 1 base from J, with 12 bases between. This CDR3 region has 16 residues. Germline CDR1 and CDR2: SGHNT and YYREEE (reference sequence). CDR3 coding DNA: TGTGCCAGCAGCTTAGGCGGGGCTGGGAACACCGGGGAGCTGTTTTTT. Its translation: CASSLGGAGNTGELFF.

Remarks on this clone: The sample carries other DNA sequences with the same CDR3. The V gene is TRBV7-2, the J gene TRBJ2-5; 9 bases align to TRBD2. The CDR3 loop spans 14 amino acids. The germline V gene encodes CDR1 SGHTA and CDR2 FQGNSA. V gave up 6 bases and J gave up 5 bases; unmatched junction bases: 7. The CDR3 sequence is CASRRDSGRETQYF. In DNA, the CDR3 is TGTGCCAGCAGACGGGACAGCGGGAGGGAGACCCAGTACTTC.

V and J are TRBV5-1 and TRBJ2-7, with D tentatively TRBD2 (5 bases). Trimming took off 4 bases at V and 3 bases at J, with 14 bases between the two ends. The CDR3 totals 14 residues. Germline V gene data show CDR1 as SGHRS and CDR2 as YFSETQ. The CDR3: CASSPADRDYEQYF. Written as DNA, the CDR3 is TGCGCCAGCAGCCCCGCCGACCGGGACTACGAGCAGTACTTC.

The chain employs TRBV18 and TRBJ2-7, with 8 bases fitting TRBD1. The CDR3 contains 14 residues. The J segment lost 5 bases and the V segment lost 5 bases, leaving 8 bases of the junction unmatched. Germline assignment: CDR1 KGHSH and CDR2 LQKENI. Here the CDR3 reads CASSSGQGSNEQYF. CDR3 coding DNA: TGTGCCAGCTCATCCGGACAGGGAAGCAACGAGCAGTACTTC.

This chain uses TRBV7-9 with TRBJ2-5; TRBD2 matches at 7 bases. V shed 6 bases and J 4 bases; nucleotides not matched to a gene: 5. CDR1 and CDR2 from the germline V gene are SEHNR and FQNEAQ (reference sequence). This CDR3 has 13 amino acids. The CDR3 DNA follows: TGTGCCAGCAGGTGGGGGGGACGAGAGACCCAGTACTTC. This encodes CASRWGGRETQYF.

This chain connects TRBV19 to TRBJ1-5; a possible D gene is TRBD1 (6 bases). V was pared by 2 bases and J by 7 bases, with 12 bases between. CDR3 length: 14 amino acids. The germline V gene has CDR1 LNHDA and CDR2 SQIVND (reference sequence). The DNA of the CDR3 is TGTGCCAGTAGTATACGGACAGAGGGGCAGCCCCAGCATTTT. Translating it yields CASSIRTEGQPQHF.